The 27 T cell receptor beta chains presented below share a single source sample, sequenced in a study of T cell responses to AZD1222 COVID-19 vaccine (TCRdb year 2021). To prepare the library, the immunoSEQ multiplex PCR assay was applied. TCRdb stores this immuneACCESS table with in-frame sequences only. Part of the clones is absent; in the studies checked, under half of the shortfall reflects unresolved V genes, and no reason is known for the rest. The sample yields around 140,000 clones; 90% to 95% were counted once. Around 1.6% of the sample is taken by the ten largest. The time point label, as the study defines it: baseline before first vaccination. This sample comprised peripheral blood, obtained on day 0 of AZD1222 vaccination. Source of these receptors: an adult in good health.

V is TRBV12-3 or TRBV12-4 and J is TRBJ1-2, with TRBD1 identical over 9 bases. The V segment lost 6 bases and the J segment 8 bases; nucleotides outside the gene matches: 7. The CDR3 has 13 amino acids. CDR3 in DNA: TGTGCCAGCAGACAGGGGGCGGGTCGGGGCTACACCTTC. As protein: CASRQGAGRGYTF.

V is TRBV21-1 and J is TRBJ2-7; TRBD2 is the table's D call and was not checked against the DNA. TRBV21-1 is classified as a pseudogene. This CDR3 has 12 residues. The CDR3 is CASSKLLYEQYF. CDR3 bases: TGTGCCAGCAGCAAACTACTTTACGAGCAGTACTTC.

The rearrangement links TRBV3-1 (or the pseudogene TRBV3-2) to TRBJ2-7; the D gene could be TRBD1 or TRBD2 (5 bases each). The germline CDR1 and CDR2 sequences are LGHDT and YNNKEL (reference sequence). The CDR3 contains 15 residues. Trimming left V 4 bases short and J 0 bases short, with 13 bases between. DNA for the CDR3: TGTGCCAGCAGCCTCGGGACCGACTCCTCCTACGAGCAGTACTTC. This sequence encodes CASSLGTDSSYEQYF.

This clone has a handful of counts. This chain joins TRBV28 and TRBJ2-5; 8 nucleotides align to TRBD1. The junction had 6 bases not matched to a gene; V was cut back by 7 bases and J by 2 bases. CDR1 is MDHEN, CDR2 SYDVKM, per germline. This CDR3 comprises 14 residues. The CDR3 loop is CASNLQGVQETQYF. The CDR3 DNA reads TGTGCCAGCAATCTACAGGGGGTTCAAGAGACCCAGTACTTC.

The genes are TRBV27 and TRBJ2-7; no definite D call. V shed 8 bases and J shed 9 bases, with 20 bases lying between them. Germline CDR1 and CDR2: MNHEY and SMNVEV (reference sequence). There are 13 residues in the CDR3. The CDR3 bases are TGTGCCAGCGTATCTCGATCCATTGGTCGGCAGTACTTC. Translating gives CASVSRSIGRQYF.

This chain joins TRBV3-1 (or the pseudogene TRBV3-2) and TRBJ2-5; D not certain. V was trimmed by 1 base and J by 9 bases, leaving 9 bases between them. The CDR3 length is 12 residues. CDR1 and CDR2 from the germline V gene are LGHDT and YNNKEL (reference sequence). The CDR3: CASSQVISAQYF. CDR3 in DNA: TGTGCCAGCAGCCAAGTAATCTCTGCCCAGTACTTC.

The J gene is TRBJ1-1, the V gene TRBV5-4; D is unclear. Germline V CDR1 and CDR2: SGHNT, YYREEE (reference sequence). The CDR3 covers 15 residues. V gave up 2 bases and J gave up 4 bases, with 15 bases separating them. The CDR3 DNA is TGTGCCAGCAGCTTTAGGAGGGTACGGGGCACTGAAGCTTTCTTT. It yields the protein CASSFRRVRGTEAFF.

The chain employs TRBV6-5 and TRBJ2-7, with 7 bases fitting TRBD1. This CDR3 is built from 14 residues. V was pared by 6 bases and J by 1 base, with 6 bases of the junction left unmatched. Looked up from germline, CDR1 is MNHEY and CDR2 is SVGAGI. CDR3 sequence: CASRPGQISYEQYF. The DNA of the CDR3 is TGTGCCAGCAGGCCGGGACAGATATCCTACGAGCAGTACTTC.

The chain couples TRBV18 to TRBJ2-7; perhaps D is TRBD1 or TRBD2 (6 bases each). Trimming took off 6 bases at V and 5 bases at J, with 20 bases between the two ends. The germline CDR1 and CDR2 sequences are KGHSH and LQKENI. The CDR3 runs to 15 residues. CDR3 protein: CASSYMPGEVNEQYF. CDR3 DNA: TGTGCCAGCTCGTACATGCCAGGGGAGGTAAACGAGCAGTACTTC.

The chain uses TRBV6-5 and TRBJ1-4; D call uncertain. V lost 7 bases and J 10 bases, leaving 19 bases between the germline ends. The CDR3 loop spans 14 amino acids. The germline V gene encodes CDR1 MNHEY and CDR2 SVGAGI. The CDR3 sequence is CASKGSVRGGKLFF. The CDR3 coding sequence is TGTGCCAGCAAAGGTAGTGTTCGGGGAGGAAAACTGTTTTTT.

The V call is TRBV29-1, the J call TRBJ2-1, with a possible D match to TRBD2 (5 bases). V gave up 8 bases and J gave up 9 bases, with 20 bases separating them. CDR3 size: 13 residues. The germline V gene has CDR1 SQVTM and CDR2 ANQGSEA. The chain's CDR3 is CSLGTLGVGEQFF. CDR3 nucleotide sequence: TGCAGCCTCGGAACCCTCGGGGTCGGTGAGCAGTTCTTC.

This chain connects TRBV30 to TRBJ2-7; D is possibly TRBD2 (6 bases). CDR1 GTSNPN and CDR2 SVGIG come from the germline V gene (reference sequence). Deletions cut 1 base from V and 0 bases from J, with 13 bases between. The CDR3 spans 15 residues. The CDR3 DNA reads as TGTGCCTGGAGTGGTCGGGGACTCACCTCCTACGAGCAGTACTTC. Its translation is CAWSGRGLTSYEQYF.

This chain joins TRBV29-1 and TRBJ1-2; no clear D gene. This CDR3 contains 12 residues. V lost 4 bases and J 2 bases, leaving 8 bases between the germline ends. Per germline, CDR1 SQVTM and CDR2 ANQGSEA. The CDR3 sequence is CSVVSGNYGYTF. The CDR3 nucleotides read TGCAGCGTTGTGTCGGGGAACTATGGCTACACCTTC. Using reference TRBV29-1 and TRBJ1-2 for the parts outside the CDR3, the full variable domain is SAVISQKPSRDICQRGTSLTIQCQVDSQVTMMFWYRQQPGQSLTLIATANQGSEATYESGFVIDKFPISRPNLTFSTLTVSNMSPEDSSIYLCSVVSGNYGYTFGSGTRLTVV.

The chain has TRBV19 and TRBJ2-2; TRBD1 matches at 7 bases. Germline assignment: CDR1 LNHDA and CDR2 SQIVND (reference sequence). J was trimmed by 3 bases and V by 7 bases; bases with no gene match: 5. The CDR3 covers 14 residues. The CDR3 is CASTGQVYTGELFF. CDR3 in DNA: TGTGCCAGTACCGGACAGGTATACACCGGGGAGCTGTTTTTT.

In its sample, this clone was seen once. This chain connects TRBV7-9 to TRBJ2-3; TRBD1 is a possible D gene (5 bases). The CDR3 totals 14 residues. CDR1 SEHNR and CDR2 FQNEAQ come from the germline V gene (reference sequence). The germline V and J ends were trimmed by 4 bases and 5 bases, with 13 bases remaining between them. CDR3 sequence reads: CASSSQGEKDTQYF. DNA of the CDR3: TGTGCCAGCAGCTCCCAAGGGGAAAAAGATACGCAGTATTTT.

The chain recombines TRBV19 with TRBJ1-2; weak D call: TRBD1 (5 bases). Trimming stripped 7 bases from V and 6 bases from J, with 12 bases between. The CDR3 length is 12 residues. Germline values: CDR1 LNHDA, CDR2 SQIVND (reference sequence). The CDR3 sequence is CASNGAGHGYTF. As DNA, the CDR3 is TGTGCCAGTAACGGGGCCGGCCATGGCTACACCTTC.

The chain combines TRBV30 with TRBJ1-1; 7 bases line up with TRBD1. Germline V gene data show CDR1 as GTSNPN and CDR2 as SVGIG (reference sequence). With 2 bases clipped from V and 7 bases from J, the junction kept 13 bases outside the gene matches. The length of the CDR3 is 15 residues. CDR3 region: CAWSLGGGGLGEAFF. CDR3 coding DNA: TGTGCCTGGAGTCTTGGAGGAGGGGGCCTTGGTGAAGCTTTCTTT.

This clone was seen a handful of times. The V and J genes are TRBV4-1 and TRBJ1-6, with D maybe TRBD1 (5 bases). From germline, CDR1 is MGHRA and CDR2 YSYEKL. Trimming pared 0 bases from V and 1 base from J, leaving 13 bases between. There are 18 residues in the CDR3. The CDR3, as DNA: TGCGCCAGCAGCCAAGAACTCCAGGGTTGGTCCTATAATTCACCCCTCCACTTT. Translating it yields CASSQELQGWSYNSPLHF.

The rearrangement links TRBV18 to TRBJ2-5, with 10 bases identical to TRBD1. This CDR3 comprises 14 residues. Germline V gene data show CDR1 as KGHSH and CDR2 as LQKENI. The V segment lost 3 bases and the J segment 4 bases; nucleotides outside the gene matches: 2. The CDR3 DNA is TGTGCCAGCTCACCGACAGGGGGCAGAGAGACCCAGTACTTC. Encoded protein: CASSPTGGRETQYF.

The chain combines TRBV6-5 with TRBJ1-2; 7 nucleotides line up with TRBD1. Germline trimming cut 3 bases from V and 8 bases from J; bases unmatched to any gene: 9. CDR1 and CDR2 (germline): MNHEY, SVGAGI. This CDR3 comprises 14 residues. The CDR3 reads CASSYIGGAWGYTF. The CDR3 nucleotides read TGTGCCAGCAGTTATATAGGGGGCGCGTGGGGCTACACCTTC.

This chain links TRBV7-2 with TRBJ2-2, with 9 bases matching TRBD2. The germline gives CDR1 SGHTA, CDR2 FQGNSA. The CDR3 spans 18 residues. V lost 5 bases and J lost 5; bases outside the gene matches: 15. CDR3 nucleotide sequence: TGTGCCAGCAGCCCACGATTAGCGGGGGTAACGGGGACCGGGGAGCTGTTTTTT. It yields the protein CASSPRLAGVTGTGELFF.

The rearrangement joins TRBV6-2 or TRBV6-3 to TRBJ2-7; TRBD2 agrees at 13 bases. J gave up 0 bases and V 5 bases, and 7 bases lay outside the gene matches. CDR3 length: 17 amino acids. The germline CDR1 and CDR2 sequences are MNHEY and SVGEGT. CDR3 sequence: CASSPGTSGAPSYEQYF. The CDR3 region has the DNA TGTGCCAGCAGTCCCGGGACTAGCGGGGCCCCCTCCTACGAGCAGTACTTC.

This clone was recorded once. J is TRBJ1-1 and V is TRBV18; D is ambiguous. Germline CDR1 KGHSH, CDR2 LQKENI. This CDR3 comprises 12 residues. V lost 1 base and J 3 bases, leaving 3 bases between the germline ends. The CDR3 nucleotides are TGTGCCAGCTCACCACGTGACACTGAAGCTTTCTTT. The encoded protein is CASSPRDTEAFF.

The chain joins TRBV28 to TRBJ1-3; 10 nucleotides align to TRBD1. The V gene end was trimmed by 5 bases and the J gene end by 4 bases; junction bases not matched to a gene: 8. The germline V gene has CDR1 MDHEN and CDR2 SYDVKM. The CDR3 consists of 16 residues. The CDR3 protein is CASSPAGQGFGNTIYF. The CDR3 DNA follows: TGTGCCAGCAGTCCCGCGGGACAGGGGTTCGGAAACACCATATATTTT.

The rearrangement links TRBV9 to TRBJ2-5; the match to TRBD1 covers 8 bases. The ends lost 0 bases at V and 2 bases at J; junction bases unmatched: 3. Germline lookup yields CDR1 SGDLS and CDR2 YYNGEE. The CDR3 contains 15 residues. This chain's CDR3 is CASSVEGTGQETQYF. CDR3 coding DNA: TGTGCCAGCAGCGTAGAAGGGACAGGACAAGAGACCCAGTACTTC.

The chain carries TRBV6-2 or TRBV6-3 and TRBJ2-7; D is perhaps TRBD1 (6 bases). Deletions cut 5 bases from V and 2 bases from J, with 13 bases between. The germline CDR1 and CDR2 sequences are MNHEY and SVGEGT. The CDR3 extends over 14 amino acids. CDR3 sequence reads: CASSRTVLTYEQYF. CDR3 sequence (DNA): TGTGCCAGCAGTCGGACAGTACTAACCTACGAGCAGTACTTC.

This clone was recorded only once. The chain uses TRBV29-1 and TRBJ2-3, with D possibly being TRBD1 or TRBD2 (5 bases each). Germline CDR1 SQVTM, CDR2 ANQGSEA. With 7 bases removed from V and 2 bases from J, the gap between germline ends came to 10 bases. The CDR3 totals 12 residues. The chain's CDR3 is CSAGTLTDTQYF. In DNA form, the CDR3 reads TGCAGCGCCGGGACCCTCACAGATACGCAGTATTTT.